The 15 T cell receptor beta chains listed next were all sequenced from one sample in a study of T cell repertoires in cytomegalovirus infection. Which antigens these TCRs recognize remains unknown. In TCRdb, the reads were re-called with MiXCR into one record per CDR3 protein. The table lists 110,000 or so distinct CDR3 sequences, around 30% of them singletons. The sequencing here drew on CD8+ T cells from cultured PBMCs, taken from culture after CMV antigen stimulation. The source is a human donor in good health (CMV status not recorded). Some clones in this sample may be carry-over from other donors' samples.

Written as DNA, the CDR3 is TGTGCCAGCAGTTTATCAGCCGTTAGCAATCAGCCCCAGCATTTT. Translating it yields CASSLSAVSNQPQHF. The chain recombines TRBV27 with TRBJ1-5; unclear D gene. The CDR3 covers 15 residues. The germline V gene encodes CDR1 MNHEY and CDR2 SMNVEV (reference sequence). Trimming shortened V by 0 bases and J by 0 bases, and 6 bases separated the two germline ends.

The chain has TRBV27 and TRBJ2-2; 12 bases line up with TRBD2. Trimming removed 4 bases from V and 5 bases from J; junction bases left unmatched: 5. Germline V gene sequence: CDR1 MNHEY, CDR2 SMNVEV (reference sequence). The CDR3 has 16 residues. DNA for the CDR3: TGTGCCAGCAGTTCTAGCGGGGGGGCCTTAACCGGGGAGCTGTTTTTT. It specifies CASSSSGGALTGELFF.

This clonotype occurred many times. The chain's CDR3 is CASSVPGVSITGELFF. In nucleotides, the CDR3 is TGTGCCAGCAGTGTTCCAGGGGTGTCGATTACCGGGGAGCTGTTTTTT. The chain recombines TRBV28 with TRBJ2-2, with D possibly TRBD1 on 6 matching bases. Trimming removed 5 bases from V and 5 bases from J, with 18 bases in between. The CDR3 is 16 residues long. In germline, CDR1 is MDHEN, CDR2 SYDVKM.

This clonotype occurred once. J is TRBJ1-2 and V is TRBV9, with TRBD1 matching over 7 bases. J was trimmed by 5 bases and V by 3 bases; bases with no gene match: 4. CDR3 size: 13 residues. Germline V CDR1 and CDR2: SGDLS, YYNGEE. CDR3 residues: CASSEAGGYGYTF. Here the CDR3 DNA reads TGTGCCAGCAGCGAGGCAGGGGGGTATGGCTACACCTTC.

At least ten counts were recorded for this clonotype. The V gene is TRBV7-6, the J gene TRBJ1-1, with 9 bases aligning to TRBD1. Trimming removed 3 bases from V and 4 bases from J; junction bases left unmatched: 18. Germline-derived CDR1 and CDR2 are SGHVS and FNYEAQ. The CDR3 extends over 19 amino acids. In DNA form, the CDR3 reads TGTGCCAGCAGCTTTCCCGAGGAGGGAAACAGGGGGCCTAGCACTGAAGCTTTCTTT. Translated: CASSFPEEGNRGPSTEAFF.

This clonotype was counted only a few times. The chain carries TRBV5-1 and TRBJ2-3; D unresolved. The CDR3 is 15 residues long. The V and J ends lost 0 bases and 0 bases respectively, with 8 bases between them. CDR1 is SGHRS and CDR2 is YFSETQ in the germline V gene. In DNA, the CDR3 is TGCGCCAGCAGCTTGGGGTCGATTAGCACAGATACGCAGTATTTT. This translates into CASSLGSISTDTQYF.

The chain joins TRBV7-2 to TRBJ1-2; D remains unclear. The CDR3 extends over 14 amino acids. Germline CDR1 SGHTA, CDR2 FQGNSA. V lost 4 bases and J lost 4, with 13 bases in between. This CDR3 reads CASSSQESSYGYTF. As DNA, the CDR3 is TGTGCCAGCAGCTCTCAAGAGAGCTCCTATGGCTACACCTTC.

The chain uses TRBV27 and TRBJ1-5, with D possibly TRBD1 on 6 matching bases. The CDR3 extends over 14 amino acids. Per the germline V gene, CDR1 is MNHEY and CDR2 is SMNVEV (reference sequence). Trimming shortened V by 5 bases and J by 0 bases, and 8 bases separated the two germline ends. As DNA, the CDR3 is TGTGCCAGCAGTCTACAGGGTAGCAATCAGCCCCAGCATTTT. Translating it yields CASSLQGSNQPQHF.

The DNA of the CDR3 is TGTGCCAGCAGCTTAGGAGGGTACACCGGGGAGCTGTTTTTT. As protein: CASSLGGYTGELFF. This chain links TRBV7-6 with TRBJ2-2; possibly TRBD2 for D (5 bases). The CDR3 length is 14 residues. Germline CDR1 reads SGHVS; CDR2 reads FNYEAQ. Trimming took 1 base from V and 3 from J, leaving 6 bases between them.

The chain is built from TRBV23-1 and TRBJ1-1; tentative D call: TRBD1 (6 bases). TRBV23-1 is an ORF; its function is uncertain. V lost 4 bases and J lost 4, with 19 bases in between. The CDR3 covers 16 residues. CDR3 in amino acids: CASSRGPGHHFTEAFF. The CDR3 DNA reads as TGCGCCAGCAGTCGGGGACCGGGACATCATTTCACTGAAGCTTTCTTT.

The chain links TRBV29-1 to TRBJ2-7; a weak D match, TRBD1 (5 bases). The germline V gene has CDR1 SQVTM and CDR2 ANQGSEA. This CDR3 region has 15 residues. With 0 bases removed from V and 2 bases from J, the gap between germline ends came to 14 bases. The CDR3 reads CSVEDHAGITYEQYF. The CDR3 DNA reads TGCAGCGTTGAAGATCATGCAGGGATTACCTACGAGCAGTACTTC.

CDR3 coding DNA: TGTGCCAGCAGCTTAGGAGGCTCCAGAGGGGCCTATGGCTACACCTTC. Its protein is CASSLGGSRGAYGYTF. The genes are TRBV7-2 and TRBJ1-2; perhaps TRBD1 as D (5 bases). V shed 1 base and J shed 4 bases, with 16 bases lying between them. Germline-derived CDR1 and CDR2 are SGHTA and FQGNSA. The CDR3 contains 16 residues.

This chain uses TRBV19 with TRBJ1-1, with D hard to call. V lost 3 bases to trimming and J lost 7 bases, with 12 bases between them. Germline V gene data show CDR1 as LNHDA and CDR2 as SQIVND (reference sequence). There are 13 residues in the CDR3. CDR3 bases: TGTGCCAGTAGTATCGGTCCGGGTAATGAAGCTTTCTTT. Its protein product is CASSIGPGNEAFF.

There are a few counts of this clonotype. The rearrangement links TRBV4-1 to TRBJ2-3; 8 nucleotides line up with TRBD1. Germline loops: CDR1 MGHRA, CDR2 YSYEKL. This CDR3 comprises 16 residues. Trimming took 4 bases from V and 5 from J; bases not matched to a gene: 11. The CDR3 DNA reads TGCGCCAGCAGCCCAGCCCCAGGGACAGGCAAAGATACGCAGTATTTT. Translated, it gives CASSPAPGTGKDTQYF.

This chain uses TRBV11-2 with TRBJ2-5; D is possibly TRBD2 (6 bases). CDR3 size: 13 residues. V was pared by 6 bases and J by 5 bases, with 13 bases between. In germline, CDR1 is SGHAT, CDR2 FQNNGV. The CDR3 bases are TGTGCCAGCAGGGAGGGCTCGGGTGAGACCCAGTACTTC. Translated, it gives CASREGSGETQYF. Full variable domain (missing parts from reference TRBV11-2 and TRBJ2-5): EAGVAQSPRYKIIEKRQSVAFWCNPISGHATLYWYQQILGQGPKLLIQFQNNGVVDDSQLPKDRFSAERLKGVDSTLKIQPAKLEDSAVYLCASREGSGETQYFGPGTRLLVL.